This paragraph reports one TCR beta chain. The data are from a study of shared T cell receptors in the human thymus. Only in-frame clones appear in the TCRdb table, and some are missing; sequencing was by immunoSEQ multiplex PCR. The table lists 500,000 to 750,000 clones, roughly 88% of them singletons. The CDR3 sequence is 15 residues long. Germline loops: CDR1 KGHSH, CDR2 LQKENI. J gave up 6 bases and V 3 bases, and 9 bases lay outside the gene matches. The same sample was also studied in work on human thymus T cells. That source notes: The sample donors, healthy Finnish infants, were having corrective surgery for congenital heart defects. During corrective heart surgery, resections were taken, and the thymus tissue came from them. Unrelated individuals reportedly shared highly overlapping thymic TCR repertoires.

The origin of this receptor is a boy under two years old with a congenital heart defect. The sequenced sample was thymocytes. The rearrangement joins TRBV18 to TRBJ2-7, with 9 bases matching TRBD1. The CDR3 sequence: CASSPRGTGKGEQYF. In nucleotides, the CDR3 is TGTGCCAGCTCACCTAGGGGGACAGGGAAAGGCGAGCAGTACTTC.